This TCR beta chain came from a study of blood T cell repertoires in COVID-19. Background on the study: The origin of the acute and convalescent COVID-19 samples was the United States, Italy and Spain.

This clone was detected once. This CDR3 has 16 residues. In the original processing: Reference gene primer amplification gave nucleated cell count estimates. Generated by immunoSEQ multiplex PCR, the TCRdb table keeps only in-frame clones and is missing some. Clone size and the V and J calls come from that table; the DNA yielded D and trimming. The sample carries about 400,000 clones, approximately 86% recorded once. The TCR comes from a human donor in a cohort sampled during active COVID-19. The gene calls are TRBV1 and TRBJ1-4; the table's D call, TRBD1, was not checked against the DNA. TRBV1 is an annotated pseudogene. The sequenced material came from peripheral blood. The CDR3 spells CTSSQETGTEGEKLFF. CDR3 DNA sequence: TGCACCAGCAGCCAAGAAACCGGGACAGAAGGGGAAAAACTGTTTTTT.